The present T cell receptor (beta chain) was sequenced within a study of cytomegalovirus exposure and HLA in healthy donors. Whole-study results and caveats: Several of the most significant clusters appeared linked to common viral pathogens, based on a later analysis. In a later analysis, at a false discovery rate of 0.05, roughly 17,000 TCR beta sequences were associated with HLA alleles. Earlier analysis looked at TCR beta V segments, and most were productive about 87% or about 30% of the time.

The PCR had 60 Vbeta and 13 Jbeta primers. The assay was immunoSEQ multiplex PCR, and TCRdb's table has in-frame clones only and misses some. The sample includes some 160,000 clones, around 80% of them seen just once. CDR1 and CDR2 from the germline V gene are SGHDN and FVKESK. With 0 bases removed from V and 0 bases from J, the gap between germline ends came to 7 bases. The length of the CDR3 is 15 residues. A remark on this clone: Its antigen is currently unknown.

V gene TRBV14 combines with J gene TRBJ2-3; no clear D. The source is a male donor in good health and CMV-seronegative. The sample consisted of PBMCs. This CDR3 reads CASSQDFGSTDTQYF. The CDR3 DNA sequence: TGTGCCAGCAGCCAAGATTTTGGCAGCACAGATACGCAGTATTTT.